These 30 T cell receptor beta chains came from one sample sequenced in a study of cytomegalovirus exposure and HLA in healthy donors. The study ran its PCR with 60 Vbeta and 13 Jbeta primers. Data came from immunoSEQ multiplex PCR; TCRdb stores just in-frame clones and leaves some out. The data show under 300,000 clones, approximately 82% seen once. Input material: PBMCs. These receptors were obtained from an older woman in good health and CMV-seropositive.

This clone came up once. The V call is TRBV5-6, the J call TRBJ1-2, with a weak D call TRBD1 (5 bases). V gave up 1 base and J gave up 5 bases, with 12 bases separating them. This CDR3 is built from 14 residues. The germline gives CDR1 SGHDT, CDR2 YYEEEE. CDR3 in DNA: TGTGCCAGCAGCTTGAGGGGCGTGAGGTATGGCTACACCTTC. It yields the protein CASSLRGVRYGYTF.

The J gene is TRBJ1-2, the V gene TRBV5-1; D possibly corresponds to TRBD1 (6 bases). There are 13 residues in the CDR3. Germline lookup yields CDR1 SGHRS and CDR2 YFSETQ. Trimming pared 3 bases from V and 5 bases from J, leaving 11 bases between. The CDR3: CASSSDRLYGYTF. CDR3 bases: TGCGCCAGCAGCTCCGACAGGCTTTATGGCTACACCTTC.

The V call is TRBV28, the J call TRBJ2-7; D is undetermined. Germline CDR1 is MDHEN and CDR2 is SYDVKM. V shed 6 bases and J shed 2 bases, with 8 bases lying between them. The CDR3 totals 12 residues. CDR3 nucleotide sequence: TGTGCCAGCAGCCTTCCTCCCTACGAGCAGTACTTC. Translating gives CASSLPPYEQYF.

The chain is built from TRBV19 and TRBJ1-1, with TRBD1 identical over 9 bases. Germline V gene data show CDR1 as LNHDA and CDR2 as SQIVND (reference sequence). The CDR3 is 14 residues long. Trimming removed 4 bases from V and 5 bases from J; junction bases left unmatched: 5. CDR3 region: CASSRDRVETEAFF. The CDR3 bases are TGTGCCAGTAGTAGGGACAGGGTGGAAACTGAAGCTTTCTTT.

A word on this clone: One junction end does not reproduce the germline sequence, and a read error may be involved. Other nucleotide sequences from this sample produce the same CDR3. The gene calls are TRBV7-9 and TRBJ1-5, with D maybe TRBD1 (5 bases). This CDR3 has 12 residues. Looked up from germline, CDR1 is SEHNR and CDR2 is FQNEAQ (reference sequence). The CDR3 region is CSSSPGGQPQHF. CDR3 bases: TGTTCCAGCAGCCCCGGGGGTCAGCCCCAGCATTTT.

About this clone itself: Compared with germline, one end of the junction differs, possibly owing to a read error. V usage is TRBV7-9 and J usage is TRBJ2-3; 10 bases are shared with TRBD2. Germline CDR1 and CDR2: SEHNR and FQNEAQ (reference sequence). The CDR3 extends over 14 amino acids. In DNA form, the CDR3 reads TGTTCCAGCAGCCTGAGACTAGCGGGAGATACGCAGTATTTT. It encodes CSSSLRLAGDTQYF. Full variable domain (rest looked up from reference TRBV7-9 and TRBJ2-3): DTGVSQNPRHKITKRGQNVTFRCDPISEHNRLYWYRQTLGQGPEFLTYFQNEAQLEKSRLLSDRFSAERPKGSFSTLEIQRTEQGDSAMYLCSSSLRLAGDTQYFGPGTRLTVL.

The chain has TRBV29-1 and TRBJ2-3; D is unclear. V was cut by 3 bases and J by 2 bases, with 6 bases left in between. Germline loops: CDR1 SQVTM, CDR2 ANQGSEA. The CDR3 contains 12 residues. CDR3 DNA sequence: TGCAGCGTTGATCTGGCCACAGATACGCAGTATTTT. Protein sequence: CSVDLATDTQYF.

The chain is built from TRBV7-3 and TRBJ2-5, with D uncertain. The CDR3 contains 16 residues. Trimming removed 5 bases from V and 3 bases from J, with 19 bases in between. Germline CDR1 reads SGHTA; CDR2 reads FQGTGA. The CDR3 region is CASSPTGGAYEETQYF. CDR3 coding DNA: TGTGCCAGCAGCCCAACGGGTGGAGCGTATGAAGAGACCCAGTACTTC. The variable domain in full, completed from reference TRBV7-3 and TRBJ2-5, reads GAGVSQTPSNKVTEKGKYVELRCDPISGHTALYWYRQSLGQGPEFLIYFQGTGAADDSGLPNDRFFAVRPEGSVSTLKIQRTERGDSAVYLCASSPTGGAYEETQYFGPGTRLLVL.

The V call is TRBV9, the J call TRBJ2-3; 10 positions agree with TRBD2. The CDR3 has 16 amino acids. Germline V lookup: CDR1 SGDLS, CDR2 YYNGEE. The ends lost 4 bases at V and 1 base at J; junction bases unmatched: 6. The CDR3 protein is CASSSTGTSGTDTQYF. The DNA for the CDR3 is TGTGCCAGCAGCTCAACCGGGACTAGCGGCACAGATACGCAGTATTTT.

The chain has TRBV28 and TRBJ1-3, with D uncertain. The V gene's germline CDR1 is MDHEN and CDR2 SYDVKM. The CDR3 is 11 residues long. V lost 6 bases, J lost 9 bases, and 9 bases lay in between. This CDR3 reads CASSSLSTIYF. In DNA, the CDR3 is TGTGCCAGCAGCTCTCTCTCCACCATATATTTT.

The V gene is TRBV5-1, the J gene TRBJ2-5, with no clear D. V lost 0 bases and J lost 3, with 6 bases in between. The CDR3 spans 13 residues. The germline gives CDR1 SGHRS, CDR2 YFSETQ. CDR3 bases: TGCGCCAGCAGCTTGGTCTTTGAAGAGACCCAGTACTTC. This sequence encodes CASSLVFEETQYF.

CDR3 nucleotide sequence: TGCGCCAGCAGCGAGACTAGCGGGACCAGGGGGTACGAGCAGTACTTC. This gives the protein CASSETSGTRGYEQYF. This chain connects TRBV5-1 to TRBJ2-7, with 11 bases that match TRBD2. After removal of 4 bases from V and 4 bases from J, the junction contained 10 bases not matched to a gene. Germline V gene data show CDR1 as SGHRS and CDR2 as YFSETQ. The length of the CDR3 is 16 residues.

Concerning this clone itself: The junction differs from germline at one of its ends, possibly a read error. This sequence joins TRBV7-7 and TRBJ2-3; 10 positions match TRBD2. This CDR3 has 15 residues. Germline V gene data show CDR1 as SSHAT and CDR2 as FNYEAQ (reference sequence). DNA for the CDR3: TGTGCTAGCAGCCCAGGACTAGCGGCTACAGATACGCAGTATTTT. It codes for CASSPGLAATDTQYF.

The chain recombines TRBV28 with TRBJ1-2; unclear D gene. The CDR3 is 14 residues long. With 3 bases removed from V and 3 bases from J, the gap between germline ends came to 11 bases. Germline lookup yields CDR1 MDHEN and CDR2 SYDVKM. As DNA, the CDR3 is TGTGCCAGCAGTTTCCCTTTGGGAGACTATGGCTACACCTTC. Amino acid sequence: CASSFPLGDYGYTF.

The rearrangement uses TRBV6-1 and TRBJ1-4, with 10 bases aligning to TRBD1. CDR3 length: 16 residues. With V trimmed by 1 base and J by 7 bases, 6 bases remained unmatched. Germline CDR1 MNHNS, CDR2 SASEGT. The CDR3 loop is CASSEGRQGASEKLFF. CDR3 DNA: TGTGCCAGCAGTGAAGGGCGACAGGGGGCGTCTGAAAAACTGTTTTTT.

There are a few counts of this clone. This sequence joins TRBV5-1 and TRBJ2-1; possibly TRBD2 for D (5 bases). Trimming took off 1 base at V and 5 bases at J, with 13 bases between the two ends. Looked up from germline, CDR1 is SGHRS and CDR2 is YFSETQ. The CDR3 is 15 amino acids. The CDR3 spells CASSLRWAGNNEQFF. In DNA, the CDR3 is TGCGCCAGCAGCTTGAGGTGGGCGGGCAACAATGAGCAGTTCTTC.

The DNA of the CDR3 is TGCGCCAGCAGCCAAGAGTTCGGGACAGGATTCAACGAGCAGTACTTC. This encodes CASSQEFGTGFNEQYF. The chain recombines TRBV4-1 with TRBJ2-7; 8 bases match TRBD1. Germline values: CDR1 MGHRA, CDR2 YSYEKL. The CDR3 consists of 16 residues. J was trimmed by 5 bases and V by 0 bases; bases with no gene match: 9.

The chain is built from TRBV2 and TRBJ2-1, with 9 bases identical to TRBD2. Per the germline V gene, CDR1 is SNHLY and CDR2 is FYNNEI. With 7 bases clipped from V and 9 bases from J, the junction kept 7 bases outside the gene matches. There are 13 residues in the CDR3. The CDR3 bases are TGTGCCAGCAAAACGCTAGCGGGAATTGAGCAGTTCTTC. This gives the protein CASKTLAGIEQFF.

This chain joins TRBV4-1 and TRBJ2-7, with D perhaps TRBD1 (5 bases). The CDR3 runs 14 residues. Germline CDR1 is MGHRA and CDR2 is YSYEKL. Trimming shortened V by 0 bases and J by 1 base, and 7 bases separated the two germline ends. The CDR3 nucleotides read TGCGCCAGCAGCCAAGACGACAGTTCCTACGAGCAGTACTTC. The encoded protein is CASSQDDSSYEQYF.

The chain couples TRBV9 to TRBJ2-5; D gene ambiguous. The J call is in doubt because the DNA end fits TRBJ2-7 better. Germline V CDR1 and CDR2: SGDLS, YYNGEE. CDR3 length: 13 residues. CDR3: CASSERPSYEQYF. In nucleotides, the CDR3 is TGTGCCAGCAGCGAGCGCCCCTCCTACGAGCAGTACTTC.

This chain connects TRBV28 to TRBJ1-4, with 8 bases that match TRBD1. Trimming removed 5 bases from V and 7 bases from J; junction bases left unmatched: 6. The CDR3 is made up of 14 amino acids. Germline V gives CDR1 MDHEN, CDR2 SYDVKM. DNA of the CDR3: TGTGCCAGCAGTCCAGGGGGCGCGACTGAAAAACTGTTTTTT. This sequence encodes CASSPGGATEKLFF.

This chain connects TRBV4-2 to TRBJ2-2, with D hard to call. The V gene lost 1 base and the J gene lost 2 bases, with 5 bases spanning the gap. Germline V CDR1 and CDR2: LGHNA, YNFKEQ. The CDR3 is 14 amino acids. The CDR3 DNA reads TGTGCCAGCAGCCAAGTCCCTAACACCGGGGAGCTGTTTTTT. Protein sequence: CASSQVPNTGELFF.

This chain links TRBV7-2 with TRBJ2-7, with a weak D call TRBD2 (6 bases). Germline CDR1 SGHTA, CDR2 FQGNSA. With 5 bases removed from V and 7 bases from J, the gap between germline ends came to 18 bases. The CDR3 has 14 residues. The CDR3 sequence: CASSLSGTRIEQYF. The CDR3, as DNA: TGTGCCAGCAGCCTGAGTGGGACTCGGATTGAGCAGTACTTC.

This chain connects TRBV2 to TRBJ1-5; the D gene is possibly TRBD1 (6 bases). Trimming stripped 6 bases from V and 3 bases from J, with 12 bases between. This CDR3 is 14 amino acids long. CDR1 and CDR2 (germline): SNHLY, FYNNEI. This CDR3 is CASSERQDNQPQHF. The CDR3 nucleotides read TGTGCCAGCAGCGAGCGACAGGACAATCAGCCCCAGCATTTT.

This clone was seen a handful of times. This rearrangement joins TRBV6-5 to TRBJ2-1; TRBD1 agrees at 7 bases. V was clipped by 6 bases and J by 10 bases; unmatched bases: 6. Germline loops: CDR1 MNHEY, CDR2 SVGAGI. This CDR3 comprises 12 residues. The CDR3 bases are TGTGCCAGCAGGGTCGGGACAGCCGAGCAGTTCTTC. Encoded protein: CASRVGTAEQFF.

The chain carries TRBV18 and TRBJ2-2, with D possibly TRBD2 on 6 matching bases. Germline CDR1 reads KGHSH; CDR2 reads LQKENI. The length of the CDR3 is 15 residues. Trimming shortened V by 3 bases and J by 1 base, and 9 bases separated the two germline ends. The CDR3 reads CASSPQGLNTGELFF. CDR3 in DNA: TGTGCCAGCTCACCCCAGGGACTGAACACCGGGGAGCTGTTTTTT.

In its sample, this clone was seen a few times. V usage is TRBV5-6 and J usage is TRBJ1-2; 12 bases agree with TRBD1. Germline V gene lookup returns CDR1 SGHDT and CDR2 YYEEEE. CDR3 length: 15 residues. With 1 base clipped from V and 8 bases from J, the junction kept 6 bases outside the gene matches. The CDR3 loop reads CASSLRDRGRGGYTF. CDR3 sequence (DNA): TGTGCCAGCAGCTTGAGGGACAGGGGGCGCGGGGGCTACACCTTC. Drawing the rest from reference TRBV5-6 and TRBJ1-2, the complete variable domain is DAGVTQSPTHLIKTRGQQVTLRCSPKSGHDTVSWYQQALGQGPQFIFQYYEEEERQRGNFPDRFSGHQFPNYSSELNVNALLLGDSALYLCASSLRDRGRGGYTFGSGTRLTVV.

This clone was observed once. The chain links TRBV28 to TRBJ2-1, with 12 bases that match TRBD2. The CDR3 is 16 residues long. Germline V CDR1 and CDR2: MDHEN, SYDVKM. The V gene end was trimmed by 8 bases and the J gene end by 6 bases; junction bases not matched to a gene: 11. CDR3 coding DNA: TGTGCCAGCTCCCCCCCGGGACTAGCGGGTATCAATGAGCAGTTCTTC. This encodes CASSPPGLAGINEQFF.

V usage is TRBV5-5 and J usage is TRBJ1-2; D might be TRBD1 (5 bases). Trimming left V 1 base short and J 2 bases short, with 9 bases between. Germline V gives CDR1 SGHKS, CDR2 YYEKEE (reference sequence). The length of the CDR3 is 14 residues. CDR3 in amino acids: CASSLHGGNYGYTF. The CDR3 DNA reads as TGTGCCAGCAGCTTGCACGGGGGAAACTATGGCTACACCTTC.

The chain employs TRBV4-1 and TRBJ2-7, with TRBD1 identical over 8 bases. V lost 4 bases and J lost 6; bases outside the gene matches: 14. Germline CDR1 MGHRA, CDR2 YSYEKL. CDR3 size: 16 residues. CDR3 DNA: TGCGCCAGCAGCCTCAATGGCGGGACAGGACGAGGCGAGCAGTACTTC. This sequence encodes CASSLNGGTGRGEQYF.